These T cell receptor beta chains were read from a single sample in a study of OX40 agonist ivuxolimab in advanced cancers. Produced via immunoSEQ multiplex PCR; TCRdb's table is partial and in-frame only. The table records 150,000 to 180,000 clones, roughly 94% of them present only once. The sample here was CD4+ or CD8+ T cells sorted from blood, taken in a trial of the OX40 agonist ivuxolimab. These receptors were obtained from an adult with an advanced solid tumor such as melanoma, head and neck, liver or kidney cancer. The CDR3 runs from the conserved cysteine through the conserved F or W. Each record gives: D gene, J gene, V gene, clone size, CDR3 protein, CDR3 DNA. D genes are given only for firm matches. Only some rows state a clone size, as once, few, many or a class for expanded clones.

D gene: TRBD1; J gene: TRBJ2-3; V gene: TRBV10-3; clone size: NA; CDR3 protein: CAISESTGPHIDTQYF; CDR3 DNA: TGTGCCATCAGTGAGTCGACAGGGCCCCACATAGATACGCAGTATTTT
D gene: NA; J gene: TRBJ2-3; V gene: TRBV4-2; clone size: once; CDR3 protein: CASSQEGEGTEYF; CDR3 DNA: TGTGCCAGCAGCCAAGAGGGCGAGGGGACCGAGTATTTT
D gene: TRBD1; J gene: TRBJ1-6; V gene: TRBV7-9; clone size: once; CDR3 protein: CASSPGQAYNSPLHF; CDR3 DNA: TGTGCCAGCAGCCCTGGACAGGCCTATAATTCACCCCTCCACTTT
D gene: NA; J gene: TRBJ2-1; V gene: TRBV7-3; clone size: NA; CDR3 protein: CASSPHGTDMGNEQFF; CDR3 DNA: TGTGCCAGCAGCCCCCATGGGACCGACATGGGGAATGAGCAGTTCTTC
D gene: NA; J gene: TRBJ2-7; V gene: TRBV28; clone size: NA; CDR3 protein: CASSLNYEQYF; CDR3 DNA: TGTGCCAGCAGTTTAAATTACGAGCAGTACTTC
D gene: NA; J gene: TRBJ2-7; V gene: TRBV20-1; clone size: NA; CDR3 protein: CSALGAYEQYF; CDR3 DNA: TGCAGTGCCCTTGGGGCCTACGAGCAGTACTTC
D gene: NA; J gene: TRBJ2-2; V gene: TRBV7-3; clone size: NA; CDR3 protein: CASSSAAGELFF; CDR3 DNA: TGTGCCAGCAGCTCCGCGGCCGGGGAGCTGTTTTTT
D gene: TRBD1; J gene: TRBJ1-1; V gene: TRBV7-8; clone size: NA; CDR3 protein: CASSHDRDTEAFF; CDR3 DNA: TGTGCCAGCAGCCACGACAGGGACACTGAAGCTTTCTTT
D gene: TRBD1; J gene: TRBJ1-1; V gene: TRBV28; clone size: NA; CDR3 protein: CASSRQGFMNTEAFF; CDR3 DNA: TGTGCCAGCAGTAGACAGGGTTTCATGAACACTGAAGCTTTCTTT
D gene: TRBD1; J gene: TRBJ2-1; V gene: TRBV5-4; clone size: NA; CDR3 protein: CASSSLSTGENEQFF; CDR3 DNA: TGTGCCAGCAGCTCTCTCTCGACAGGGGAGAATGAGCAGTTCTTC
D gene: NA; J gene: TRBJ2-3; V gene: TRBV5-1; clone size: NA; CDR3 protein: CASSLAVGRVPGTDTQYF; CDR3 DNA: TGCGCCAGCAGCTTGGCCGTCGGTAGGGTCCCGGGCACAGATACGCAGTATTTT
D gene: TRBD1; J gene: TRBJ2-1; V gene: TRBV14; clone size: NA; CDR3 protein: CASSQGVTGKSYNEQFF; CDR3 DNA: TGTGCCAGCAGCCAAGGGGTGACAGGGAAGTCCTACAATGAGCAGTTCTTC
D gene: NA; J gene: TRBJ2-7; V gene: TRBV5-4; clone size: NA; CDR3 protein: CASGSEGSSYEQYF; CDR3 DNA: TGTGCCAGCGGGTCGGAGGGAAGCTCCTACGAGCAGTACTTC
D gene: NA; J gene: TRBJ2-1; V gene: TRBV4-3; clone size: once; CDR3 protein: CASGRGGKSDNEQFF; CDR3 DNA: TGCGCCAGCGGCCGTGGCGGGAAATCCGACAATGAGCAGTTCTTC
D gene: NA; J gene: TRBJ2-5; V gene: TRBV20-1; clone size: NA; CDR3 protein: CSALMKETQYF; CDR3 DNA: TGCAGTGCTCTAATGAAGGAGACCCAGTACTTC
D gene: NA; J gene: TRBJ1-1; V gene: TRBV7-2; clone size: NA; CDR3 protein: CASSRSGGSGTEAFF; CDR3 DNA: TGTGCCAGCAGCCGGTCGGGGGGGTCGGGCACTGAAGCTTTCTTT
D gene: TRBD2; J gene: TRBJ2-7; V gene: TRBV7-9; clone size: NA; CDR3 protein: CASSQRAGDEQYF; CDR3 DNA: TGTGCCAGCAGCCAAAGAGCGGGGGACGAGCAGTACTTC
D gene: TRBD1; J gene: TRBJ1-5; V gene: TRBV18; clone size: NA; CDR3 protein: CASSLDRADSQPQHF; CDR3 DNA: TGTGCCAGCTCCCTGGACAGGGCTGATAGTCAGCCCCAGCATTTT
D gene: NA; J gene: TRBJ2-1; V gene: TRBV7-9; clone size: NA; CDR3 protein: CASSAHVGGLLNEQFF; CDR3 DNA: TGTGCCAGCAGCGCACATGTCGGTGGACTTCTCAATGAGCAGTTCTTC
D gene: TRBD1; J gene: TRBJ1-1; V gene: TRBV6-5; clone size: NA; CDR3 protein: CASSSRTGNTEAFF; CDR3 DNA: TGTGCCAGCAGTTCTCGGACAGGGAACACTGAAGCTTTCTTT
D gene: NA; J gene: TRBJ2-7; V gene: TRBV6-1; clone size: NA; CDR3 protein: CASSSRAGPPYEQYF; CDR3 DNA: TGTGCCAGCAGCTCTAGGGCAGGCCCTCCTTACGAGCAGTACTTC
D gene: NA; J gene: TRBJ2-7; V gene: TRBV10-3; clone size: NA; CDR3 protein: CAISDGRGHEQYF; CDR3 DNA: TGTGCCATCAGTGATGGCCGGGGCCACGAGCAGTACTTC
D gene: TRBD2; J gene: TRBJ2-2; V gene: TRBV28; clone size: NA; CDR3 protein: CASRGGLVRSNSGELFF; CDR3 DNA: TGTGCCAGCAGGGGCGGACTAGTCAGGTCCAACTCCGGGGAGCTGTTTTTT
D gene: NA; J gene: TRBJ1-1; V gene: TRBV6-5; clone size: NA; CDR3 protein: CASSYSWQVGEAFF; CDR3 DNA: TGTGCCAGCAGTTACTCGTGGCAGGTCGGTGAAGCTTTCTTT
D gene: NA; J gene: TRBJ1-4; V gene: TRBV28; clone size: NA; CDR3 protein: CASRPLGGANEKLFF; CDR3 DNA: TGTGCCAGCAGACCCCTTGGTGGGGCCAATGAAAAACTGTTTTTT
D gene: TRBD2; J gene: TRBJ2-7; V gene: TRBV14; clone size: once; CDR3 protein: CASSLGLAPPYYEQYF; CDR3 DNA: TGTGCCAGCAGCCTCGGACTAGCACCTCCTTACTACGAGCAGTACTTC
D gene: TRBD1; J gene: TRBJ1-2; V gene: TRBV7-2; clone size: NA; CDR3 protein: CASSPGGGANYGYTF; CDR3 DNA: TGTGCCAGCAGCCCAGGGGGGGGCGCTAACTATGGCTACACCTTC
D gene: TRBD1; J gene: TRBJ1-6; V gene: TRBV6-6; clone size: few; CDR3 protein: CASRPTGGEASPLHF; CDR3 DNA: TGTGCCAGCAGACCCACAGGGGGAGAGGCTTCACCCCTCCACTTT
D gene: TRBD1; J gene: TRBJ2-7; V gene: TRBV11-1; clone size: NA; CDR3 protein: CASSLIDRASSYEQYF; CDR3 DNA: TGTGCCAGCAGCTTAATCGACAGGGCTAGCTCCTACGAGCAGTACTTC
D gene: NA; J gene: TRBJ1-4; V gene: TRBV19; clone size: NA; CDR3 protein: CASWDEKLFF; CDR3 DNA: TGTGCCAGTTGGGATGAAAAACTGTTTTTT
D gene: TRBD1; J gene: TRBJ1-2; V gene: TRBV11-2; clone size: NA; CDR3 protein: CASSLVPQTGNYGYTF; CDR3 DNA: TGTGCCAGCAGCTTAGTCCCCCAGACAGGGAACTATGGCTACACCTTC
D gene: TRBD2; J gene: TRBJ2-2; V gene: TRBV9; clone size: NA; CDR3 protein: CASSVAGGLAGNTGELFF; CDR3 DNA: TGTGCCAGCAGCGTAGCGGGGGGACTAGCGGGGAACACCGGGGAGCTGTTTTTT
D gene: NA; J gene: TRBJ1-1; V gene: TRBV5-4; clone size: NA; CDR3 protein: CASSSQGINTEAFF; CDR3 DNA: TGTGCCAGCAGCTCCCAGGGGATCAACACTGAAGCTTTCTTT
D gene: NA; J gene: TRBJ1-1; V gene: TRBV7-3; clone size: NA; CDR3 protein: CASSLIRGTEAFF; CDR3 DNA: TGTGCCAGCAGCTTAATAAGGGGAACTGAAGCTTTCTTT
D gene: NA; J gene: TRBJ2-5; V gene: TRBV5-6; clone size: once; CDR3 protein: CASSLRGVRQQETQYF; CDR3 DNA: TGTGCCAGCAGCTTGAGGGGCGTGCGTCAGCAAGAGACCCAGTACTTC
D gene: TRBD1; J gene: TRBJ2-7; V gene: TRBV9; clone size: NA; CDR3 protein: CASSPRTGLNSYEQYF; CDR3 DNA: TGTGCCAGCAGCCCGCGGACAGGCTTAAACTCCTACGAGCAGTACTTC
D gene: NA; J gene: TRBJ2-4; V gene: TRBV9; clone size: NA; CDR3 protein: CASSVAIGRENIQYF; CDR3 DNA: TGTGCCAGCAGCGTAGCAATTGGCAGGGAGAACATTCAGTACTTC
D gene: NA; J gene: TRBJ1-3; V gene: TRBV5-5; clone size: NA; CDR3 protein: CASSASGARENTIYF; CDR3 DNA: TGTGCCAGCAGCGCTAGTGGGGCCAGAGAAAACACCATATATTTT
D gene: TRBD1; J gene: TRBJ1-1; V gene: TRBV5-1; clone size: few; CDR3 protein: CASTPGQGLGNTEAFF; CDR3 DNA: TGCGCCAGCACCCCTGGACAGGGGTTGGGGAACACTGAAGCTTTCTTT
D gene: NA; J gene: TRBJ1-3; V gene: TRBV7-2; clone size: NA; CDR3 protein: CASSPDRDTIYF; CDR3 DNA: TGTGCCAGCAGCCCCGATCGGGACACCATATATTTT
D gene: NA; J gene: TRBJ1-2; V gene: TRBV29-1; clone size: NA; CDR3 protein: CSVEAGPGHNYGYTF; CDR3 DNA: TGCAGCGTTGAAGCGGGACCGGGCCATAACTATGGCTACACCTTC